This entry is about one T cell receptor beta chain. The antigen is not known. Read coverage stops 3 residues before the CDR3 terminus; the germline J gene supplies the remainder. The sample belongs to a study of T cells in women clearing cervical HPV infection. The CDR3 runs 15 residues. Germline V CDR1 and CDR2: LNHDA, SQIVND (reference sequence). Genomic DNA, averaging about 1,200 ng per sample, yielded TCR beta CDR3 via immunoSEQ. The assay was immunoSEQ multiplex PCR, and TCRdb's table has in-frame clones only and misses some. The sample yields under 35,000 clones, of which the top ten take up roughly 3.6%. The study's findings and limits: T-cell numbers per sample were unknown and may explain richness differences.

HPV was found by MY09/MY11 PCR and dot-blot genotyping. The chain is built from TRBV19 and TRBJ1-2; no clear D gene. The sequenced sample was blood buffy coat. This TCR was recovered from a woman aged 18 to 75 with a cervical HPV16 infection that either progressed to CIN3+ or cleared (not recorded which). CDR3 region: CASSAFSAGGFDYTF. Incomplete CDR3 DNA: TGTGCCAGTAGTGCATTTTCGGCGGGAGGTTTCGAC.